These T cell receptor beta chains were read from a single sample in a study of T cells and Merkel cell carcinoma outcomes. The repertoire was sequenced with immunoSEQ multiplex PCR; TCRdb's copy has only in-frame clones and lacks some. The sample contains approximately 6,500 clones, approximately 75% of which appear only once. Material: tumor tissue from Merkel cell carcinoma. The receptors come from a human donor with Merkel cell carcinoma. Each CDR3 is given with its conserved first and last residue. Each record gives: clone size, J gene, V gene, D gene, CDR3 length, CDR3 DNA, CDR3 protein. D genes are given only for firm matches. Some rows mark clone size as missing; the rest say once, few, many or name a class of expanded clone.

abundance: -; j_gene: TRBJ2-7; v_gene: TRBV19; d_gene: -; len: 14; CDR3nt: TGTGCCAGTAGTATTGGTGCAGGGCCTCGCGAGCAGTACTTC; CDR3aa: CASSIGAGPREQYF
abundance: once; j_gene: TRBJ1-1; v_gene: TRBV29-1; d_gene: TRBD1; len: 13; CDR3nt: TGCAGCGTTGGACAGGGGCAGAACACTGAAGCTTTCTTT; CDR3aa: CSVGQGQNTEAFF
abundance: -; j_gene: TRBJ2-7; v_gene: TRBV27; d_gene: -; len: 15; CDR3nt: TGTGCCAGCAGTATCAGGGCCGATAGCTCCTACGAGCAGTACTTC; CDR3aa: CASSIRADSSYEQYF
abundance: -; j_gene: TRBJ1-2; v_gene: TRBV5-1; d_gene: -; len: 15; CDR3nt: TGCGCCAGCCACTACGGGGGCCAACTAGACTATGGCTACACCTTC; CDR3aa: CASHYGGQLDYGYTF
abundance: -; j_gene: TRBJ2-7; v_gene: TRBV5-1; d_gene: TRBD2; len: 16; CDR3nt: TGCGCCAGCACTAGACTAGCGGGAGGAAGCTCCTACGAGCAGTACTTC; CDR3aa: CASTRLAGGSSYEQYF
abundance: -; j_gene: TRBJ2-1; v_gene: TRBV21-1; d_gene: -; len: 16; CDR3nt: TGTGCCAGCAGCAAAACCCCGCGGGGGGCCTACAATGAGCAGTTCTTC; CDR3aa: CASSKTPRGAYNEQFF
abundance: -; j_gene: TRBJ2-7; v_gene: TRBV4-1; d_gene: -; len: 11; CDR3nt: TGCGCCAGCAGCCAAGCCGCCATTCAATACTTC; CDR3aa: CASSQAAIQYF
abundance: medium-sized; j_gene: TRBJ2-3; v_gene: TRBV7-9; d_gene: TRBD2; len: 14; CDR3nt: TGTGCCACCGGACTAGCGGGAATTTTCGATACGCAGTATTTT; CDR3aa: CATGLAGIFDTQYF
abundance: -; j_gene: TRBJ1-1; v_gene: TRBV18; d_gene: TRBD1; len: 15; CDR3nt: TGTGCCAGTTCACTCGACAGGGTTGGGAACACTGAAGCTTTCTTT; CDR3aa: CASSLDRVGNTEAFF
abundance: -; j_gene: TRBJ2-1; v_gene: TRBV7-8; d_gene: -; len: 16; CDR3nt: TGTGCCAGCAGCACTCGAGGGGGGGCATCCTACAATGAGCAGTTCTTC; CDR3aa: CASSTRGGASYNEQFF
abundance: -; j_gene: TRBJ2-5; v_gene: TRBV5-1; d_gene: -; len: 13; CDR3nt: TGCGCCAGCAGCTTAACCTCGGGAGAGACCCAGTACTTC; CDR3aa: CASSLTSGETQYF
abundance: -; j_gene: TRBJ2-2; v_gene: TRBV15; d_gene: -; len: 11; CDR3nt: TGTGCCACCAGCAGGACCGGGGAGCTGTTTTTT; CDR3aa: CATSRTGELFF
abundance: few; j_gene: TRBJ2-1; v_gene: TRBV7-9; d_gene: TRBD2; len: 16; CDR3nt: TGTGCCAGCAGTTTAGGCGGACTAGCGATAAACAATGAGCAGTTCTTC; CDR3aa: CASSLGGLAINNEQFF
abundance: -; j_gene: TRBJ2-7; v_gene: TRBV27; d_gene: -; len: 13; CDR3nt: TGTGCCAGCAGTTCAGCGGACAGCTACGAGCAGTACTTC; CDR3aa: CASSSADSYEQYF
abundance: -; j_gene: TRBJ1-3; v_gene: TRBV5-1; d_gene: TRBD1; len: 15; CDR3nt: TGCGCCAGCAGCTTGACAGGGGACCCCGGAAACATCATATATTTT; CDR3aa: CASSLTGDPGNIIYF
abundance: -; j_gene: TRBJ1-3; v_gene: TRBV29-1; d_gene: TRBD1; len: 13; CDR3nt: TGCAGCGTTGATGGGCAGGGGGAAGACACCATATATTTT; CDR3aa: CSVDGQGEDTIYF
abundance: -; j_gene: TRBJ2-2; v_gene: TRBV7-6; d_gene: TRBD1; len: 15; CDR3nt: TGTGCCAGCAGCTTAAGGACAGGGAACACCGGGGAGCTGTTTTTT; CDR3aa: CASSLRTGNTGELFF
abundance: -; j_gene: TRBJ2-3; v_gene: TRBV9; d_gene: -; len: 16; CDR3nt: TGTGCCAGCAGCGTAGGAAGTAGCGAGAGCACAGATACGCAGTATTTT; CDR3aa: CASSVGSSESTDTQYF
abundance: -; j_gene: TRBJ2-3; v_gene: TRBV5-4; d_gene: TRBD1; len: 15; CDR3nt: TGTGCCAGCAGCTCCTGGGGACAGGGCACAGATACGCAGTATTTT; CDR3aa: CASSSWGQGTDTQYF
abundance: -; j_gene: TRBJ2-1; v_gene: TRBV9; d_gene: -; len: 15; CDR3nt: TGTGCCAGCAGCGTAGATGTCGGGCGGTACAATGAGCAGTTCTTC; CDR3aa: CASSVDVGRYNEQFF
abundance: once; j_gene: TRBJ1-1; v_gene: TRBV5-4; d_gene: TRBD1; len: 16; CDR3nt: TGTGCCAGCAGCTTGCTGGGACAGGGGGCTGGGACTGAAGCTTTCTTT; CDR3aa: CASSLLGQGAGTEAFF
abundance: once; j_gene: TRBJ2-3; v_gene: TRBV10-3; d_gene: TRBD2; len: 15; CDR3nt: TGTGCCATCAGTGAGGGTCTAGCGGGAGCAGATACGCAGTATTTT; CDR3aa: CAISEGLAGADTQYF
abundance: -; j_gene: TRBJ2-5; v_gene: TRBV7-8; d_gene: TRBD2; len: 14; CDR3nt: TGTGCCAGCAGCTTAGGTCTAGCGGGGGAGACCCAGTACTTC; CDR3aa: CASSLGLAGETQYF
abundance: -; j_gene: TRBJ1-3; v_gene: TRBV29-1; d_gene: -; len: 14; CDR3nt: TGCAGCGTTGACGGTACCAACTCTGGAAACACCATATATTTT; CDR3aa: CSVDGTNSGNTIYF
abundance: -; j_gene: TRBJ2-7; v_gene: TRBV9; d_gene: TRBD2; len: 14; CDR3nt: TGTGCCAGCAGCGTAGGGGAAGGGAGGGACGAGCAGTACTTC; CDR3aa: CASSVGEGRDEQYF
abundance: -; j_gene: TRBJ2-1; v_gene: TRBV4-1; d_gene: -; len: 16; CDR3nt: TGCGCCAGCAGCCGAGGAGCCATCCAAATCGACAATGAGCAGTTCTTC; CDR3aa: CASSRGAIQIDNEQFF
abundance: -; j_gene: TRBJ2-2; v_gene: TRBV27; d_gene: -; len: 14; CDR3nt: TGTGCCAGCAGTTTACGGCCGGGGACCGGGGAGCTGTTTTTT; CDR3aa: CASSLRPGTGELFF